A few counts support the clone carrying this TCR beta chain. cDNA synthesis used the whole RNA isolate, giving expressed TCRB sequences. Here immunoSEQ multiplex PCR was the method, and the copy in TCRdb shows in-frame clones only, minus some. The table shows over 150,000 clones, with around 8% occurring only once. These data come from a study of beta chain features in type 1 diabetes. Unmatched junction bases numbered 12, after V lost 5 bases and J lost 1 base. This CDR3 is 17 amino acids long. Germline CDR1 SGHVS, CDR2 FQNEAQ. The source material was central memory CD4+ T cells from blood. This clonotype was obtained from a man aged 18-30 years in good health. The chain links TRBV7-8 to TRBJ2-3; 7 nucleotides agree with TRBD2. This chain's CDR3 is CASSPIGAGVGTDTQYF. The CDR3 DNA sequence: TGTGCCAGCAGCCCTATTGGGGCGGGAGTAGGCACAGATACGCAGTATTTT.